The present TCR beta chain was sequenced within a study of T cells in Graves' hyperthyroidism and ophthalmopathy. Amplification of TCR beta CDR3 regions was performed using RNA transcripts as template. First-round RT-PCR with HTBI primers amplified the TCR CDR3 region. TCRdb used MiXCR to reprocess the multiplex PCR reads, holding one entry per CDR3 protein. This table holds more than 350,000 distinct CDR3 sequences, 17% found once. Study-level findings and limits: Most thyroid clonotypes expanded above 0.001 were also detected in blood.

This clonotype was seen repeatedly, ten times or more. Its specificity is not known. This receptor was identified in a woman under 40 with Graves' hyperthyroidism that later progressed to Graves' ophthalmopathy. Sequenced sample: blood.

CDR3 sequence reads: CASSYYLQGRTDTQYF. The CDR3 bases are TGTGCCAGCAGTTACTACTTACAGGGGCGCACAGATACGCAGTATTTT. This rearrangement joins TRBV6-5 to TRBJ2-3, with 7 positions matching TRBD1. The V segment lost 1 base and the J segment 1 base; nucleotides outside the gene matches: 5. CDR3 size: 16 residues. Germline V CDR1 and CDR2: MNHEY, SVGAGI.